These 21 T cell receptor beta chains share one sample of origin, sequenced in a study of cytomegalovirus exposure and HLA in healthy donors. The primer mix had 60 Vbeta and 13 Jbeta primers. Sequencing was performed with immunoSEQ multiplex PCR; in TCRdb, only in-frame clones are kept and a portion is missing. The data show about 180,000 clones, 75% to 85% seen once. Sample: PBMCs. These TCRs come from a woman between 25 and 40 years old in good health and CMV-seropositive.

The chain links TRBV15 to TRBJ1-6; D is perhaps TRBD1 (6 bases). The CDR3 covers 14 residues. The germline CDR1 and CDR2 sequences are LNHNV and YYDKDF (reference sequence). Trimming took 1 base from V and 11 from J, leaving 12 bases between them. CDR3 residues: CATSRAGTTPPLHF. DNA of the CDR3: TGTGCCACCAGCAGAGCCGGGACAACTCCACCCCTCCACTTT.

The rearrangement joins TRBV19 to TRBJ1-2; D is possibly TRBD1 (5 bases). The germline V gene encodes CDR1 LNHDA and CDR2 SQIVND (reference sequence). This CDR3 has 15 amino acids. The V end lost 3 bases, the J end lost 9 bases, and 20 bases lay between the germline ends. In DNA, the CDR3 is TGTGCCAGTAGTATCTTTACCGGGGGAAAAAGAAGCTACACCTTC. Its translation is CASSIFTGGKRSYTF.

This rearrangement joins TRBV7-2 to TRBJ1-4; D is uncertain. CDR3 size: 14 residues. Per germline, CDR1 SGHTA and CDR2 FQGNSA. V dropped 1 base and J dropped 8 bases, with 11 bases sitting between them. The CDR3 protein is CASSLGTRGEKLFF. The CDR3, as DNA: TGTGCCAGCAGCTTAGGCACCCGAGGGGAAAAACTGTTTTTT.

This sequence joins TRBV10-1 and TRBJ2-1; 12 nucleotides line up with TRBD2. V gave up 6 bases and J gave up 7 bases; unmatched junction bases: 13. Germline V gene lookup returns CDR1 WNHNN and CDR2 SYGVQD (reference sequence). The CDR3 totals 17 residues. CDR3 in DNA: TGCGCCAGCAGCCCCAACCTTCCTAGCGGGGGGGTTAATGAGCAGTTCTTC. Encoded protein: CASSPNLPSGGVNEQFF.

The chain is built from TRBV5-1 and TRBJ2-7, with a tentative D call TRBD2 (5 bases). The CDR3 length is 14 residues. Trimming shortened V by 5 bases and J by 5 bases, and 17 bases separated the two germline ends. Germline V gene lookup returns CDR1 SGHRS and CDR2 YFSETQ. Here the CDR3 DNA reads TGCGCCAGCAGGGAGGACGCTTGGGTAGACGAGCAGTACTTC. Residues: CASREDAWVDEQYF. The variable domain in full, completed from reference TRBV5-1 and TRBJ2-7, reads KAGVTQTPRYLIKTRGQQVTLSCSPISGHRSVSWYQQTPGQGLQFLFEYFSETQRNKGNFPGRFSGRQFSNSRSEMNVSTLELGDSALYLCASREDAWVDEQYFGPGTRLTVT.

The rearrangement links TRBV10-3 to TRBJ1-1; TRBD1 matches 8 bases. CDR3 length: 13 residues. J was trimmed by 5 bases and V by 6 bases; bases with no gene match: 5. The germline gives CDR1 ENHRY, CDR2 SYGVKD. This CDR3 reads CAISGQGGTEAFF. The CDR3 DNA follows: TGTGCCATCAGCGGACAGGGCGGTACTGAAGCTTTCTTT.

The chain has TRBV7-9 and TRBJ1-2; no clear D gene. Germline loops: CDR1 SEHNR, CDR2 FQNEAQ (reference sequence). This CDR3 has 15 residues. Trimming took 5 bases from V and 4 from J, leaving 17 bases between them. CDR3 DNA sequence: TGTGCCAGCAGCCGTCCGGGCCGGGAGCGCTATGGCTACACCTTC. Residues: CASSRPGRERYGYTF.

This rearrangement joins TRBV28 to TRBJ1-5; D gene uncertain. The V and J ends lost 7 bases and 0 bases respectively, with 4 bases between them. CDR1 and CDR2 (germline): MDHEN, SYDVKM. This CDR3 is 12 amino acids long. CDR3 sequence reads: CASTNSNQPQHF. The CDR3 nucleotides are TGTGCCAGCACCAATAGCAATCAGCCCCAGCATTTT.

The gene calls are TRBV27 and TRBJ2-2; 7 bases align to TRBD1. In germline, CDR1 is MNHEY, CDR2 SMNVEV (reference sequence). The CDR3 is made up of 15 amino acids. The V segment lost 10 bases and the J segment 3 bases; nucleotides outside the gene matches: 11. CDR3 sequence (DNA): TGTGCCAACCTGGGACAGCCTTCCCACACCGGGGAGCTGTTTTTT. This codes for CANLGQPSHTGELFF.

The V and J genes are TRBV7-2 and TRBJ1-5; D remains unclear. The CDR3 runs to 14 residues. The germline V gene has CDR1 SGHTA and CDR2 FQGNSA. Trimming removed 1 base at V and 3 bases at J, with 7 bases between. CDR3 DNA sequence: TGTGCCAGCAGCTTAGACACCGTCAATCAGCCCCAGCATTTT. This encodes CASSLDTVNQPQHF.

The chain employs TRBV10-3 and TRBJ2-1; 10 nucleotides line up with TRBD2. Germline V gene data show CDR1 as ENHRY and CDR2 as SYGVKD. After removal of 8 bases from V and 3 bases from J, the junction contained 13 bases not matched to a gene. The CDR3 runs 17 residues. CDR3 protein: CAIRTPGERGGYNEQFF. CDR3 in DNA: TGTGCCATCCGCACCCCAGGGGAGCGGGGGGGCTACAATGAGCAGTTCTTC.

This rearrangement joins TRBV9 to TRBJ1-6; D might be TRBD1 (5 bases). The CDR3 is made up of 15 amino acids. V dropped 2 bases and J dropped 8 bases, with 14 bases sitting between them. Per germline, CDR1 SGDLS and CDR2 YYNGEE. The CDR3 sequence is CASSVRGTSDSPLHF. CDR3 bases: TGTGCCAGCAGCGTTCGTGGGACTAGCGATTCACCCCTCCACTTT.

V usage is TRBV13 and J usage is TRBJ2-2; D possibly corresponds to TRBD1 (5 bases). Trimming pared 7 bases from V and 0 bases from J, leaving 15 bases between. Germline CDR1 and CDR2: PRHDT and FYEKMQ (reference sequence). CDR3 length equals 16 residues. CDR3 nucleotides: TGTGCCAGCATCCAACAGGATCGCTCGAACACCGGGGAGCTGTTTTTT. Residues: CASIQQDRSNTGELFF.

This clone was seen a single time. In DNA form, the CDR3 reads TGTGCCCGACACGGGACAGTCAGTAGCAATCAGCCCCAGCATTTT. Protein: CARHGTVSSNQPQHF. The chain joins TRBV11-3 to TRBJ1-5, with TRBD1 matching over 7 bases. The trim removed 11 bases at V and 0 bases at J, leaving 10 bases unmatched. CDR3 length: 15 residues. In germline, CDR1 is SGHNT, CDR2 YENEEA. Full variable domain (remainder filled in from reference TRBV11-3 and TRBJ1-5): EAGVVQSPRYKIIEKKQPVAFWCNPISGHNTLYWYLQNLGQGPELLIRYENEEAVDDSQLPKDRFSAERLKGVDSTLKIQPAELGDSAVYLCARHGTVSSNQPQHFGDGTRLSIL.

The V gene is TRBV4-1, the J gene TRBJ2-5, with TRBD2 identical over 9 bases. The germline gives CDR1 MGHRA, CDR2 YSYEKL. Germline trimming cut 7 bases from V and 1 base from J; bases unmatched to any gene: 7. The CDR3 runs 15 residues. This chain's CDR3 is CASKKAGGLQETQYF. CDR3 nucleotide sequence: TGCGCCAGCAAGAAGGCGGGGGGGCTCCAAGAGACCCAGTACTTC.

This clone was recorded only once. CDR3 coding DNA: TGTGCCATCAGCCCCGGACAGGGCTACACTGAAGCTTTCTTT. Amino acid sequence: CAISPGQGYTEAFF. The chain combines TRBV10-3 with TRBJ1-1, with 8 bases that match TRBD1. J lost 3 bases, V lost 6 bases, and 6 bases had no gene match. Germline V CDR1 and CDR2: ENHRY, SYGVKD. The CDR3 contains 14 residues.

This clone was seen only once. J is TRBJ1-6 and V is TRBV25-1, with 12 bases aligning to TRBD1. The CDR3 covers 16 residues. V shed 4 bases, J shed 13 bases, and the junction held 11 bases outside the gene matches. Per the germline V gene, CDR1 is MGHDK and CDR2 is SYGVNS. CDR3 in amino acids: CASSVGTGGTGGPLHF. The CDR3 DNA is TGTGCCAGCAGTGTTGGGACAGGGGGCACCGGGGGGCCCCTCCACTTT.

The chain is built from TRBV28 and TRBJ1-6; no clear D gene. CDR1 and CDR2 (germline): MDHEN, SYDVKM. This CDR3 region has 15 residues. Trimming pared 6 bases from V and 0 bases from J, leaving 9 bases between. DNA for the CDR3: TGTGCCAGCAGGTGGAGGAGCTCCTATAATTCACCCCTCCACTTT. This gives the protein CASRWRSSYNSPLHF.

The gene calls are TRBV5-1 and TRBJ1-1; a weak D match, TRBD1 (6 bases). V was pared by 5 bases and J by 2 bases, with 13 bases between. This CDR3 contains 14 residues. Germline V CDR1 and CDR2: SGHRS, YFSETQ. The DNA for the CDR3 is TGCGCCAGCAGTGTAGGACAGATCAACACTGAAGCTTTCTTT. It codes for CASSVGQINTEAFF.

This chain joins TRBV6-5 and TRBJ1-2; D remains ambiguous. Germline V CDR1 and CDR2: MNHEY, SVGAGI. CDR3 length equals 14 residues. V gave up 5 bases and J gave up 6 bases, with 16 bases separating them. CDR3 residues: CASSDPLGRDGYTF. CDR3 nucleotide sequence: TGTGCCAGCAGTGACCCCTTAGGTCGGGATGGCTACACCTTC.

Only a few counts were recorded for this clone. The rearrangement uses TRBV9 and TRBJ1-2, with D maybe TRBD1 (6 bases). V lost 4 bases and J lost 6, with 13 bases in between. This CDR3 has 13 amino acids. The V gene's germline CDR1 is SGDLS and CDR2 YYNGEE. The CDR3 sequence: CASSYIGQNGYTF. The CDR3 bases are TGTGCCAGCAGCTATATCGGACAGAATGGCTACACCTTC.